These 21 T cell receptor beta chains share one sample of origin, sequenced in a study of T-cell memory formation after mild COVID-19. TCRdb re-derived calls from the 5' RACE reads in MiXCR, one entry per CDR3 protein. The table includes some 300,000 distinct CDR3 sequences, about 20% detected once. Sequenced material: PBMCs or a T cell subset sorted from them (not recorded which). These receptors all stem from a man between 18 and 29 years old who had mild COVID-19 (a few samples of this study predate the infection). Cell type and time point are not known.

The CDR3 sequence: CASSYRGRLGTDTQYF. The CDR3 DNA reads as TGTGCCAGCAGCTACAGGGGGCGCTTAGGAACAGATACGCAGTATTTT. The V gene is TRBV7-9, the J gene TRBJ2-3; 9 positions agree with TRBD1. This CDR3 has 16 residues. Germline CDR1 reads SEHNR; CDR2 reads FQNEAQ (reference sequence). V lost 4 bases, J lost 3 bases, and 8 bases stayed unmatched.

This clonotype has more than one count but fewer than ten. The chain employs TRBV4-3 and TRBJ2-3; the match to TRBD2 covers 11 bases. Germline CDR1 LGHNA, CDR2 YSLEER. The CDR3 is made up of 15 amino acids. With V trimmed by 3 bases and J by 5 bases, 4 bases remained unmatched. The DNA for the CDR3 is TGCGCCAGCAGCCAGGTAGCGGGGGGGCAAGATACGCAGTATTTT. Translation gives CASSQVAGGQDTQYF.

This clonotype was counted between two and nine times. The rearrangement joins TRBV12-3 or TRBV12-4 to TRBJ2-4; 8 bases map to TRBD2. The CDR3 spans 13 residues. V was clipped by 3 bases and J by 7 bases; unmatched bases: 2. The DNA of the CDR3 is TGTGCCAGCAGTTTTGGCGGGGGGAACATTCAGTACTTC. The encoded protein is CASSFGGGNIQYF.

The CDR3 loop reads CASSSYDWPDTQYF. DNA for the CDR3: TGTGCCAGCAGTTCATACGACTGGCCGGATACGCAGTATTTT. The V and J genes are TRBV7-9 and TRBJ2-3; D remains ambiguous. V gave up 6 bases and J gave up 6 bases, with 16 bases separating them. The germline V gene has CDR1 SEHNR and CDR2 FQNEAQ (reference sequence). The CDR3 totals 14 residues.

The V and J genes are TRBV7-2 and TRBJ2-3; TRBD1 or TRBD2 may be the D gene (5 bases each). This CDR3 is built from 15 residues. The V gene lost 5 bases and the J gene lost 8 bases, with 20 bases spanning the gap. The germline V gene has CDR1 SGHTA and CDR2 FQGNSA. The CDR3 protein is CASSPGRGFTPTQYF. The CDR3 DNA is TGTGCCAGCAGCCCGGGGCGAGGATTTACTCCTACGCAGTATTTT.

The chain recombines TRBV7-2 with TRBJ2-5, with a possible D match to TRBD2 (5 bases). The ends were cut back, 3 bases at V and 9 bases at J, with 14 bases in the middle. Germline V lookup: CDR1 SGHTA, CDR2 FQGNSA. The CDR3 runs to 13 residues. The CDR3 DNA follows: TGTGCCAGCAGCTTCGGAGGCCGGGTGGCCCAGTACTTC. Translating gives CASSFGGRVAQYF.

The chain couples TRBV7-9 to TRBJ1-2; D remains ambiguous. V lost 6 bases and J 1 base, leaving 15 bases between the germline ends. Germline lookup yields CDR1 SEHNR and CDR2 FQNEAQ (reference sequence). The CDR3 is 15 residues long. The CDR3 DNA follows: TGTGCCAGCAGTGATCAAGAAAGCAGTAACTATGGCTACACCTTC. Protein product: CASSDQESSNYGYTF.

This clonotype was seen a single time. The V call is TRBV7-9, the J call TRBJ2-3, with D possibly matching TRBD2 (5 bases). There are 16 residues in the CDR3. Germline CDR1 is SEHNR and CDR2 is FQNEAQ (reference sequence). Trimming shortened V by 5 bases and J by 10 bases, and 25 bases separated the two germline ends. The CDR3 reads CASSASGIRPGGAQYF. The CDR3, as DNA: TGTGCCAGCAGCGCCTCCGGGATCAGACCGGGTGGAGCGCAGTATTTT.

In its sample, this clonotype was seen a few times. This CDR3 reads CASSYLRQGRTGELFF. CDR3 coding DNA: TGTGCCAGCAGTTACCTCAGACAGGGGCGGACCGGGGAGCTGTTTTTT. The chain couples TRBV6-2 or TRBV6-3 to TRBJ2-2; 8 nucleotides line up with TRBD1. The CDR3 extends over 16 amino acids. CDR1 is MNHEY, CDR2 SVGEGT, per germline. The trim removed 2 bases at V and 5 bases at J, leaving 7 bases unmatched.

This clonotype showed up just a few times. V usage is TRBV7-3 and J usage is TRBJ2-1, with 10 nucleotides matching TRBD2. The CDR3 is 15 residues long. Losses at the gene ends were 4 bases for V and 6 bases for J; bases not matched to a gene: 6. Germline CDR1 SGHTA, CDR2 FQGTGA. The CDR3: CASSSFSGGSNEQFF. CDR3 nucleotides: TGTGCCAGCAGCTCATTTAGCGGGGGGAGCAATGAGCAGTTCTTC.

The rearrangement links TRBV7-2 to TRBJ2-5, with TRBD2 identical over 10 bases. Germline assignment: CDR1 SGHTA and CDR2 FQGNSA. Germline trimming cut 4 bases from V and 5 bases from J; bases unmatched to any gene: 10. The CDR3 has 16 residues. CDR3 loop: CASSSGRVSGGETQYF. Here the CDR3 DNA reads TGTGCCAGCAGCTCAGGAAGGGTTAGCGGGGGGGAGACCCAGTACTTC.

This chain connects TRBV5-1 to TRBJ2-5; D possibly corresponds to TRBD2 (5 bases). From germline, CDR1 is SGHRS and CDR2 YFSETQ. V lost 0 bases and J 0 bases, leaving 12 bases between the germline ends. The CDR3 spans 16 residues. CDR3 sequence reads: CASSLAGEPYQETQYF. The CDR3 DNA follows: TGCGCCAGCAGCTTGGCTGGGGAGCCGTACCAAGAGACCCAGTACTTC.

V and J are TRBV20-1 and TRBJ1-5; TRBD1 matches 8 bases. Germline-derived CDR1 and CDR2 are DFQATT and SNEGSKA (reference sequence). Trimming removed 3 bases from V and 2 bases from J; junction bases left unmatched: 6. CDR3 length: 15 residues. DNA for the CDR3: TGCAGTGCTAGTCAGGGGGCGTGGGGCAATCAGCCCCAGCATTTT. It codes for CSASQGAWGNQPQHF.

There are a few counts of this clonotype. The chain carries TRBV20-1 and TRBJ2-5; 10 bases are a match to TRBD2. Germline lookup yields CDR1 DFQATT and CDR2 SNEGSKA (reference sequence). V shed 6 bases, J shed 2 bases, and the junction held 3 bases outside the gene matches. This CDR3 region has 13 residues. The CDR3 region has the DNA TGCAGTGCCCCAGCGGGGGGGCAAGAGACCCAGTACTTC. This codes for CSAPAGGQETQYF.

This clonotype was counted only a few times. The genes are TRBV11-2 and TRBJ2-7, with D possibly TRBD1 on 6 matching bases. With 5 bases removed from V and 3 bases from J, the gap between germline ends came to 14 bases. Germline V lookup: CDR1 SGHAT, CDR2 FQNNGV. This CDR3 is 14 amino acids long. The CDR3 DNA sequence: TGTGCCAGCAGCACACTGACAGGTCTCTACGAGCAGTACTTC. Protein: CASSTLTGLYEQYF.

The gene calls are TRBV5-1 and TRBJ2-1; 14 bases map to TRBD2. The CDR3 loop spans 17 amino acids. Looked up from germline, CDR1 is SGHRS and CDR2 is YFSETQ. V lost 5 bases, J lost 3 bases, and 7 bases stayed unmatched. The CDR3 region is CASSSGLAGAFYNEQFF. The CDR3 DNA reads as TGCGCCAGCAGTTCGGGACTAGCGGGGGCCTTCTACAATGAGCAGTTCTTC.

A few counts support this clonotype. CDR3 nucleotides: TGTGCCAGCAGCTCCGTAAGGGGTCCCTACGAGCAGTACTTC. Encoded protein: CASSSVRGPYEQYF. The chain recombines TRBV7-2 with TRBJ2-7; D is possibly TRBD1 (5 bases). The V end lost 4 bases, the J end lost 2 bases, and 12 bases lay between the germline ends. CDR3 length equals 14 residues. From germline, CDR1 is SGHTA and CDR2 FQGNSA.

The chain has TRBV5-4 and TRBJ1-2; D is unresolved. The germline CDR1 and CDR2 sequences are SGHNT and YYREEE (reference sequence). Trimming removed 4 bases at V and 4 bases at J, with 14 bases between. This CDR3 has 14 amino acids. Written as DNA, the CDR3 is TGTGCCAGCAGCAGACCCCGGGAACGCTATGGCTACACCTTC. This gives the protein CASSRPRERYGYTF.

This clonotype was seen once. The V call is TRBV19, the J call TRBJ1-2; 7 nucleotides match TRBD1. The CDR3 contains 15 residues. The V gene's germline CDR1 is LNHDA and CDR2 SQIVND (reference sequence). With V trimmed by 4 bases and J by 1 base, 6 bases remained unmatched. The CDR3 region is CASSRDRGRNYGYTF. For the CDR3, the DNA is TGTGCCAGTAGTAGGGACAGAGGCCGTAACTATGGCTACACCTTC.

About this clonotype itself: A clone one base away is much larger, so this may be a read error. The chain uses TRBV12-3 or TRBV12-4 and TRBJ1-1; D call uncertain. V was shortened by 1 base and J by 0 bases, with 6 bases between the two germline ends. This CDR3 comprises 14 residues. The CDR3 loop is CASSLDQVNTEAFF. The DNA for the CDR3 is TGTGCCAGCAGTTTAGACCAGGTGAACACTGAAGCTTTCTTT.

The chain employs TRBV6-5 and TRBJ2-1, with TRBD2 matching 11 bases. V gave up 0 bases and J gave up 8 bases; unmatched junction bases: 9. The CDR3 totals 17 residues. The germline CDR1 and CDR2 sequences are MNHEY and SVGAGI. The CDR3 DNA follows: TGTGCCAGCAGTTACTCGGGTTTAGCGGGGGGGCCCTATGAGCAGTTCTTC. It is translated as CASSYSGLAGGPYEQFF.